Shown below are 25 T cell receptor beta chains from a single sample sequenced in a study of blood T cell repertoires in COVID-19. Repertoires were generated with immunoSEQ multiplex PCR, while TCRdb's copy carries only in-frame clones and drops some. The repertoire has some 170,000 clones, over 85% of them found once; the top ten carry about 18%. Sequenced input: peripheral blood. These receptors were collected from a man aged 60 to 75 with active or convalescent COVID-19.

The chain is built from TRBV5-4 and TRBJ2-7; unclear D gene. This CDR3 region has 15 residues. The V gene lost 4 bases and the J gene lost 2 bases, with 16 bases spanning the gap. The V gene's germline CDR1 is SGHNT and CDR2 YYREEE (reference sequence). Here the CDR3 reads CASSSTTSPTYEQYF. The CDR3 nucleotides are TGTGCCAGCAGCAGTACTACAAGCCCAACCTACGAGCAGTACTTC.

V is TRBV5-1 and J is TRBJ1-5, with 7 bases lining up with TRBD1. V was clipped by 1 base and J by 2 bases; unmatched bases: 3. This CDR3 region has 15 residues. Germline values: CDR1 SGHRS, CDR2 YFSETQ. The CDR3 protein is CASSLTGVGNQPQHF. The CDR3 DNA reads TGCGCCAGCAGCTTGACAGGGGTTGGCAATCAGCCCCAGCATTTT.

The V gene is TRBV7-2, the J gene TRBJ2-5; weak D call: TRBD1 (5 bases). The CDR3 loop spans 14 amino acids. Trimming stripped 1 base from V and 2 bases from J, with 8 bases between. Germline V gene lookup returns CDR1 SGHTA and CDR2 FQGNSA. The DNA for the CDR3 is TGTGCCAGCAGCTTAGTGGGGCCACAAGAGACCCAGTACTTC. This codes for CASSLVGPQETQYF.

The CDR3: CASSLDLAGRTDTQYF. The CDR3 DNA sequence: TGTGCCAGCAGCTTAGATCTAGCGGGAAGGACAGATACGCAGTATTTT. V gene TRBV7-8 combines with J gene TRBJ2-3; 9 bases line up with TRBD2. The J segment lost 3 bases and the V segment lost 1 base, leaving 5 bases of the junction unmatched. CDR1 is SGHVS, CDR2 FQNEAQ, per germline. The CDR3 extends over 16 amino acids.

This clone appeared once. DNA for the CDR3: TGTGCCTGGAGGACAGGGATCCACGAGCAGTACTTC. Encoded protein: CAWRTGIHEQYF. The V gene is TRBV30, the J gene TRBJ2-7; TRBD1 matches 7 bases. Germline V gene sequence: CDR1 GTSNPN, CDR2 SVGIG (reference sequence). The CDR3 loop spans 12 amino acids. The ends lost 3 bases at V and 5 bases at J; junction bases unmatched: 4.

V usage is TRBV12-3 or TRBV12-4 and J usage is TRBJ1-2; possible D gene TRBD1, 6 bases. The CDR3 loop spans 13 amino acids. Trimming shortened V by 6 bases and J by 6 bases, and 14 bases separated the two germline ends. CDR3 sequence (DNA): TGTGCCAGCAGGCGTACAGGGTTCAATGGCTACACCTTC. Translating gives CASRRTGFNGYTF.

This clone was observed a handful of times. The V gene is TRBV6-2 or TRBV6-3, the J gene TRBJ1-5; TRBD1 matches at 8 bases. V lost 5 bases and J lost 4; bases outside the gene matches: 1. Germline values: CDR1 MNHEY, CDR2 SVGEGT. This CDR3 has 13 residues. The CDR3 reads CASSDRGNQPQHF. For the CDR3, the DNA is TGTGCCAGCAGTGACAGGGGAAATCAGCCCCAGCATTTT.

This clone was seen once. The V call is TRBV10-3, the J call TRBJ2-1, with 7 nucleotides matching TRBD2. There are 15 residues in the CDR3. Germline V lookup: CDR1 ENHRY, CDR2 SYGVKD. V lost 4 bases and J lost 9; bases outside the gene matches: 12. DNA of the CDR3: TGTGCCATCAGTGCCCTGGGGGGGGAGAATAGTGAGCAGTTCTTC. It specifies CAISALGGENSEQFF.

CDR3 sequence (DNA): TGTGCCAGCAGTCTATGGGACAGATCCTACAATGAGCAGTTCTTC. Protein product: CASSLWDRSYNEQFF. This sequence joins TRBV27 and TRBJ2-1, with 7 bases identical to TRBD1. The CDR3 length is 15 residues. CDR1 is MNHEY and CDR2 is SMNVEV in the germline V gene (reference sequence). Unmatched junction bases numbered 5, after V lost 5 bases and J lost 1 base.

The genes are TRBV7-2 and TRBJ2-5; 7 nucleotides match TRBD1. The germline V gene encodes CDR1 SGHTA and CDR2 FQGNSA. V shed 5 bases, J shed 1 base, and the junction held 10 bases outside the gene matches. The CDR3 spans 16 residues. CDR3 residues: CASSGAPGGIQETQYF. CDR3 nucleotides: TGTGCCAGCAGCGGGGCCCCAGGGGGAATCCAAGAGACCCAGTACTTC.

This CDR3 is CASSLTSGKETQYF. The CDR3 DNA sequence: TGTGCCAGCAGCTTAACTAGCGGGAAAGAGACCCAGTACTTC. The rearrangement links TRBV7-2 to TRBJ2-5, with 10 bases fitting TRBD2. V shed 2 bases, J shed 3 bases, and the junction held 0 bases outside the gene matches. This CDR3 is built from 14 residues. Looked up from germline, CDR1 is SGHTA and CDR2 is FQGNSA.

The chain is built from TRBV5-1 and TRBJ1-3; 8 bases match TRBD1. After removal of 4 bases from V and 2 bases from J, the junction contained 5 bases not matched to a gene. Germline V gives CDR1 SGHRS, CDR2 YFSETQ. This CDR3 contains 15 residues. This CDR3 is CASSQRQGTGNTIYF. The DNA for the CDR3 is TGCGCCAGCAGCCAACGACAGGGGACTGGAAACACCATATATTTT.

The chain links TRBV12-3 or TRBV12-4 to TRBJ2-3; 8 nucleotides agree with TRBD2. V lost 8 bases, J lost 5 bases, and 3 bases stayed unmatched. CDR3 size: 12 residues. CDR3 amino acids: CASALAGDTQYF. CDR3 DNA: TGTGCCAGCGCGCTAGCGGGAGATACGCAGTATTTT.

The chain combines TRBV6-4 with TRBJ2-6; a possible D gene is TRBD1 (6 bases). CDR1 is MRHNA and CDR2 is SNTAGT in the germline V gene. The CDR3 extends over 18 amino acids. V dropped 5 bases and J dropped 0 bases, with 17 bases sitting between them. DNA of the CDR3: TGTGCCAGCAGTTACAGGGCACCCCATGACTCTGGGGCCAACGTCCTGACTTTC. Translating it yields CASSYRAPHDSGANVLTF.

V usage is TRBV19 and J usage is TRBJ2-7; 8 nucleotides line up with TRBD1. The trim removed 4 bases at V and 2 bases at J, leaving 1 base unmatched. Germline V gene lookup returns CDR1 LNHDA and CDR2 SQIVND (reference sequence). The CDR3 is made up of 13 amino acids. The CDR3 sequence: CASSKDRAYEQYF. CDR3 coding DNA: TGTGCCAGTAGTAAGGACAGGGCCTACGAGCAGTACTTC. The full variable domain, in which reference TRBV19 and TRBJ2-7 provide the parts outside the CDR3, is DGGITQSPKYLFRKEGQNVTLSCEQNLNHDAMYWYRQDPGQGLRLIYYSQIVNDFQKGDIAEGYSVSREKKESFPLTVTSAQKNPTAFYLCASSKDRAYEQYFGPGTRLTVT.

This rearrangement joins TRBV29-1 to TRBJ2-7; 8 nucleotides align to TRBD1. CDR1 is SQVTM, CDR2 ANQGSEA, per germline. Trimming took 0 bases from V and 3 from J; bases not matched to a gene: 1. The CDR3 runs to 13 residues. DNA of the CDR3: TGCAGCGTTGAAGACGGACAGGGCTACGAGCAGTACTTC. This codes for CSVEDGQGYEQYF.

CDR3 protein: CASSLSFQGGSDEQYF. CDR3 sequence (DNA): TGTGCCAGCAGTTTATCGTTCCAAGGGGGAAGCGACGAGCAGTACTTC. The chain combines TRBV27 with TRBJ2-7; D perhaps matches TRBD1 (6 bases). Germline loops: CDR1 MNHEY, CDR2 SMNVEV (reference sequence). The CDR3 spans 16 residues. Trimming cost V 0 bases and J 5 bases, with 17 bases left between them.

The sample holds a few counts of this clone. The chain uses TRBV19 and TRBJ1-4; 10 bases are shared with TRBD1. CDR1 is LNHDA and CDR2 is SQIVND in the germline V gene (reference sequence). With 4 bases clipped from V and 5 bases from J, the junction kept 4 bases outside the gene matches. The CDR3 length is 15 residues. CDR3 sequence (DNA): TGTGCCAGTAGTACTCGGACAGGGGGGAATGAAAAACTGTTTTTT. Amino acid sequence: CASSTRTGGNEKLFF.

The chain employs TRBV6-5 and TRBJ1-5; possible D gene TRBD1, 6 bases. The CDR3 is 15 residues long. Trimming pared 2 bases from V and 3 bases from J, leaving 11 bases between. Per the germline V gene, CDR1 is MNHEY and CDR2 is SVGAGI. The CDR3 nucleotides read TGTGCCAGCAGTTACGGCAGGGGAGTCAATCAGCCCCAGCATTTT. Translated: CASSYGRGVNQPQHF.

V and J are TRBV7-9 and TRBJ1-1; D call uncertain. Germline V gene data show CDR1 as SEHNR and CDR2 as FQNEAQ (reference sequence). CDR3 length: 13 residues. Trimming cost V 7 bases and J 6 bases, with 15 bases left between them. The CDR3 DNA reads as TGTGCCAGCATCAGGAGGAGAGGAGCTGAAGCTTTCTTT. Translation gives CASIRRRGAEAFF.

The V call is TRBV7-2, the J call TRBJ2-2; D is uncertain. This CDR3 has 13 residues. Germline V gene lookup returns CDR1 SGHTA and CDR2 FQGNSA. Trimming pared 4 bases from V and 1 base from J, leaving 4 bases between. As DNA, the CDR3 is TGTGCCAGCAGCTCCTTGAACACCGGGGAGCTGTTTTTT. As protein: CASSSLNTGELFF. Variable domain in full (rest from reference TRBV7-2 and TRBJ2-2): GAGVSQSPSNKVTEKGKDVELRCDPISGHTALYWYRQSLGQGLEFLIYFQGNSAPDKSGLPSDRFSAERTGGSVSTLTIQRTQQEDSAVYLCASSSLNTGELFFGEGSRLTVL.

In the case of this clone: The same CDR3 can be traced to other DNA sequences in this sample. The chain has TRBV11-3 and TRBJ1-1; 11 bases fit TRBD1. This CDR3 has 15 amino acids. V lost 5 bases and J lost 1; bases outside the gene matches: 3. CDR1 is SGHNT and CDR2 is YENEEA in the germline V gene. The CDR3 reads CASSPGQGANTEAFF. The CDR3 DNA is TGTGCCAGCAGCCCCGGACAGGGGGCGAACACTGAAGCTTTCTTT.

The V call is TRBV27, the J call TRBJ2-2; a weak D match, TRBD1 (6 bases). Looked up from germline, CDR1 is MNHEY and CDR2 is SMNVEV (reference sequence). This CDR3 region has 16 residues. V lost 6 bases and J 1 base, leaving 15 bases between the germline ends. The CDR3 is CASSRETGQNTGELFF. DNA of the CDR3: TGTGCCAGCAGCAGAGAAACGGGACAGAACACCGGGGAGCTGTTTTTT.

This clone has just one count. CDR3 loop: CASSRITGVGEQYF. CDR3 DNA sequence: TGTGCCAGCAGCCGAATTACAGGGGTCGGGGAGCAGTACTTC. This chain links TRBV7-9 with TRBJ2-7; 7 nucleotides match TRBD1. V lost 5 bases to trimming and J lost 7 bases; unmatched junction nucleotides: 11. The CDR3 has 14 amino acids. The germline V gene encodes CDR1 SEHNR and CDR2 FQNEAQ (reference sequence).

The V and J genes are TRBV19 and TRBJ1-1; no firm D call. The CDR3 is 13 residues long. Germline CDR1 and CDR2: LNHDA and SQIVND (reference sequence). Deletions cut 6 bases from V and 0 bases from J, with 8 bases between. This CDR3 is CASRGLLNTEAFF. CDR3 DNA: TGTGCCAGTAGAGGACTCTTGAACACTGAAGCTTTCTTT.